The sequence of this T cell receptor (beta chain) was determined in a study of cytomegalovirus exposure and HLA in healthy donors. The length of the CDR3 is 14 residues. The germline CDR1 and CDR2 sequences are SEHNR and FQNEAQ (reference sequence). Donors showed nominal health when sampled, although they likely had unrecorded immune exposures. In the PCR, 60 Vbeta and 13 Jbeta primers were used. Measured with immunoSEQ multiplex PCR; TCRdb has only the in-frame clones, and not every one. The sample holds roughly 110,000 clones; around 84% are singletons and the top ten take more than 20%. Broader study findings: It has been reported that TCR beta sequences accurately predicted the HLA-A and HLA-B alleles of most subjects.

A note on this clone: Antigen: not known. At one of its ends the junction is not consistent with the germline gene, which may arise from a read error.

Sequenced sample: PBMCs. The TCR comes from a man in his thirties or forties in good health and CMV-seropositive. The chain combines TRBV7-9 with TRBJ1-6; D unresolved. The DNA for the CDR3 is TGTTCCAGCAGCAAGAGCTCCTATAATTCACCCCTCCACTTT. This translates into CSSSKSSYNSPLHF.